This T cell receptor beta chain was sequenced in a study of CD8 T cells in ankylosing spondylitis. From the 5' RACE reads, TCRdb called clonotypes with MiXCR, one entry per CDR3 protein. The repertoire includes 200,000 to 250,000 distinct CDR3 sequences, about 26% of them detected once, and 5% to 8% sits in the top ten. The CDR3 is made up of 12 amino acids. V shed 5 bases and J shed 6 bases, with 11 bases lying between them. Germline CDR1 is MDHEN and CDR2 is SYDVKM. Sequencing was carried out using blood, either unsorted or a sorted T cell fraction (not recorded which). This clonotype originated in a male donor with ankylosing spondylitis or in good health (not recorded which). The V call is TRBV28, the J call TRBJ2-7, with D possibly matching TRBD2 (5 bases). The CDR3 nucleotides are TGTGCCAGCAGTATAAACCGGGGCGAGCAGTACTTC. This codes for CASSINRGEQYF.